This TCR beta chain appears in the sequencing data of a study of blood T cell repertoires in COVID-19. Turning to the study itself: Donors in the United States, Italy and Spain gave samples during acute or convalescent COVID-19. Sample material is recorded as cDNA or gDNA derived from T cells, B-cell-depleted T cells, or PBMCs.

The repertoire was sequenced with immunoSEQ multiplex PCR; TCRdb's copy has only in-frame clones and lacks some. Of about 230,000 clones in the sample, over 70% are singletons; the top ten hold roughly 27%. The CDR3 has 16 amino acids. Germline loops: CDR1 SGDLS, CDR2 YYNGEE. After removal of 5 bases from V and 2 bases from J, the junction contained 9 bases not matched to a gene. V is TRBV9 and J is TRBJ2-2; 7 positions agree with TRBD1. The source is a middle-aged man with acute or convalescent COVID-19. Sequenced sample: peripheral blood. CDR3 bases: TGTGCCAGCAGTCCTCGACAGGGTAGAAACACCGGGGAGCTGTTTTTT. It encodes CASSPRQGRNTGELFF. The whole variable domain, filled in from reference TRBV9 and TRBJ2-2, reads DSGVTQTPKHLITATGQRVTLRCSPRSGDLSVYWYQQSLDQGLQFLIQYYNGEERAKGNILERFSAQQFPDLHSELNLSSLELGDSALYFCASSPRQGRNTGELFFGEGSRLTVL.